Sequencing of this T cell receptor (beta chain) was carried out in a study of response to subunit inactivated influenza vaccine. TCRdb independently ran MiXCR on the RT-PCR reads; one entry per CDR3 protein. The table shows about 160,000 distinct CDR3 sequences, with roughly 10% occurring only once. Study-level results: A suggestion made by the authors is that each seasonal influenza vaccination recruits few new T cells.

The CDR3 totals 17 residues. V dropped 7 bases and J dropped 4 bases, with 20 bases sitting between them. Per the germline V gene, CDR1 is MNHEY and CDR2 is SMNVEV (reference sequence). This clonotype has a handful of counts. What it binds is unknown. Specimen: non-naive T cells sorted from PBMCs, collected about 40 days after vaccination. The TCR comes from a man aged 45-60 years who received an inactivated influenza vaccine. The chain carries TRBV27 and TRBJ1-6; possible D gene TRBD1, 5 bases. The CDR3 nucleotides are TGTGCCAGCACCCTGAATATTAGGACACTTTATAATTCACCCCTCCACTTT. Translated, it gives CASTLNIRTLYNSPLHF.